This T cell receptor beta chain appears in the sequencing data of a study of blood T cell repertoires in COVID-19. The wider study: The United States, Italy and Spain were the sources of the acute and convalescent COVID-19 samples.

V was pared by 8 bases and J by 4 bases, with 2 bases of the junction left unmatched. CDR3 length equals 12 residues. Germline lookup yields CDR1 KGHSH and CDR2 LQKENI. This table comes from immunoSEQ multiplex PCR, and its TCRdb copy is limited to in-frame clones, with some not included. The sample yields roughly 100,000 clones, 75% to 95% seen once. The V gene is TRBV18, the J gene TRBJ1-1; 9 positions agree with TRBD1. Sequenced input: peripheral blood. The TCR sequence derives from a man between 18 and 29 years old with acute or convalescent COVID-19. This CDR3 reads CASGQGSTEAFF. The CDR3, as DNA: TGTGCCAGCGGACAGGGGAGCACTGAAGCTTTCTTT.